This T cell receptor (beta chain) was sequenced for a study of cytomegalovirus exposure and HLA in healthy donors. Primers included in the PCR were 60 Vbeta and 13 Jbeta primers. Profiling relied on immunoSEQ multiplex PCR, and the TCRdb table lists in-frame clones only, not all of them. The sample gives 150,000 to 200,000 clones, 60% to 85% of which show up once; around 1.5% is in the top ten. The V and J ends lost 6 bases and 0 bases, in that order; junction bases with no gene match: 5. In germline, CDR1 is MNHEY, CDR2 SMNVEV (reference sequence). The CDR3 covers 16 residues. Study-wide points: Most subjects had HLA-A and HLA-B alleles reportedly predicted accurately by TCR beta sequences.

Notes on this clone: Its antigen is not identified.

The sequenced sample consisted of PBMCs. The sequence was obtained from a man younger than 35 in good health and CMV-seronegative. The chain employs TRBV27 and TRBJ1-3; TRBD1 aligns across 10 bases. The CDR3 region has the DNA TGTGCCAGCAGGCCCGGGACAGGGGACTCTGGAAACACCATATATTTT. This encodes CASRPGTGDSGNTIYF.